The entry below describes one TCR beta chain. Antigen: not known. The record originates from a study of cytomegalovirus exposure and HLA in healthy donors. Overall study findings and caveats: In a later analysis, the majority of CMV-associated beta chains seemingly showed HLA restriction. The majority of TCR sequences were rare, yet some public TCRs appeared in many donors.

CDR1 and CDR2 (germline): MNHEY, SMNVEV (reference sequence). Trimming cost V 4 bases and J 5 bases; bases outside gene matches: 11. The CDR3 sequence is 18 residues long. PCR amplification relied on 60 Vbeta primers (plus 13 Jbeta primers). Sequencing was performed with immunoSEQ multiplex PCR; in TCRdb, only in-frame clones are kept and a portion is missing. The top ten hold approximately 1.2% of the sample, which has 110,000 to 150,000 clones, around 80% seen once. The sequence came from a male donor in good health and CMV-seropositive. The V call is TRBV27, the J call TRBJ2-1; 13 bases align to TRBD2. Material: PBMCs. Here the CDR3 reads CASSSQGLAGFINNEQFF. The DNA of the CDR3 is TGTGCCAGCAGTTCCCAGGGACTAGCGGGGTTCATTAACAATGAGCAGTTCTTC.